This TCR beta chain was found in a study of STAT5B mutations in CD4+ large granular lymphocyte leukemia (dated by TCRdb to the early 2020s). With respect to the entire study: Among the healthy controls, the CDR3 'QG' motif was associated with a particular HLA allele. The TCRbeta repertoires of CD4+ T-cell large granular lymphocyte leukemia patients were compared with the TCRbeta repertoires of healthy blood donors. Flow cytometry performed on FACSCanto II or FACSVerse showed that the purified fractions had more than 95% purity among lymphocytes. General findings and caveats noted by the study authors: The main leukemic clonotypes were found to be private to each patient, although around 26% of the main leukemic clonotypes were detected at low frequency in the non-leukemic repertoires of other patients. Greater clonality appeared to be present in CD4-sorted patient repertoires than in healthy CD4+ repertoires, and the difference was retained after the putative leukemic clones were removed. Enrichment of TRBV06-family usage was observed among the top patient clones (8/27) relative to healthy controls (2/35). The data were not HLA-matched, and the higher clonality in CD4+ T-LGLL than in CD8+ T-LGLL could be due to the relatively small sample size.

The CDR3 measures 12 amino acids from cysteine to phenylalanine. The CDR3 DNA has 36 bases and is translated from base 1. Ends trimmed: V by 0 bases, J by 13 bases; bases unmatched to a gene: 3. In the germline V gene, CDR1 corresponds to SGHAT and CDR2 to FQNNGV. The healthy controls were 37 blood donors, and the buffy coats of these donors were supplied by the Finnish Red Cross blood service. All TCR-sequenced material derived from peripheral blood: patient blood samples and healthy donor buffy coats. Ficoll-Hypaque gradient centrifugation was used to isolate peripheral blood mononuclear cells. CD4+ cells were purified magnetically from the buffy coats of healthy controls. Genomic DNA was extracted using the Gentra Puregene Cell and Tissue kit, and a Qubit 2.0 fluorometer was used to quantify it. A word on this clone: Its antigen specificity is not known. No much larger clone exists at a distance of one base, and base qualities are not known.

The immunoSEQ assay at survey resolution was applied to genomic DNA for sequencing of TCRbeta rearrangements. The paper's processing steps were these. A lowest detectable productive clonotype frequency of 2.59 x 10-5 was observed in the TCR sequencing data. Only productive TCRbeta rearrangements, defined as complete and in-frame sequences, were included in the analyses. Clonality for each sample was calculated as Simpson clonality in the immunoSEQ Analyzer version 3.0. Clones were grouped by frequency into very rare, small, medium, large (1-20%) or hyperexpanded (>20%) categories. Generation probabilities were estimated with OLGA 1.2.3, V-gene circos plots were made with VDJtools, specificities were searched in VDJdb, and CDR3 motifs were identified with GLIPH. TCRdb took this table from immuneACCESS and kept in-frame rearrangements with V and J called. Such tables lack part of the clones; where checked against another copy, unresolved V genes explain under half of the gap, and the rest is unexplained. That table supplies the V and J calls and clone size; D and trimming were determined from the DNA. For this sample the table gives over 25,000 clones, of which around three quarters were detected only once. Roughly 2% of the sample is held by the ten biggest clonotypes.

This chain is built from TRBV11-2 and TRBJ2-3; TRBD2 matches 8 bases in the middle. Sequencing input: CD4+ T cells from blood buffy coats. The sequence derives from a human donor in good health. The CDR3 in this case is CASSLEAGAKYF. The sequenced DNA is TGTGCCAGCAGCTTAGAAGCGGGGGCAAAGTATTTT.